A selection of T cell receptor beta chains follows, all from one sample in a study of OX40 agonist ivuxolimab in advanced cancers. Profiled with immunoSEQ multiplex PCR; TCRdb holds only in-frame clones, not every one. This sample has 100,000 or so clones; more than 80% occur once, and the top ten carry 4.5% to 5.5%. The sample was CD4+ or CD8+ T cells sorted from blood, taken in a trial of the OX40 agonist ivuxolimab. These TCRs come from an adult with an advanced solid tumor such as melanoma, head and neck, liver or kidney cancer. CDR3s include the opening cysteine and the closing phenylalanine or tryptophan. Each record gives: CDR3 DNA, CDR3 protein, V gene, J gene, clone size, D gene. A D gene is named only where the DNA matches it firmly. Not every row has a clone size; where given, it reads once, few, many or a size class.

CDR3 DNA: TGTGCCAGCAGCGTACACGAGACATCATTTTACGAGCAGTACTTC
CDR3 protein: CASSVHETSFYEQYF
V gene: TRBV9
J gene: TRBJ2-7
clone size: -
D gene: -

CDR3 DNA: TGTGCCAGCAGCTTAGGTGGGGGGAATGAAAAACTGTTTTTT
CDR3 protein: CASSLGGGNEKLFF
V gene: TRBV7-2
J gene: TRBJ1-4
clone size: -
D gene: -

CDR3 DNA: TGTGCCAGTATGGGTTCGCGGGGGGTCCAGTGGTTCTTC
CDR3 protein: CASMGSRGVQWFF
V gene: TRBV19
J gene: TRBJ2-1
clone size: -
D gene: TRBD2

CDR3 DNA: TGTGCCAGCAGCGCAGCTGGCGGGGGGCCGGCGGGTACGCAGTATTTT
CDR3 protein: CASSAAGGGPAGTQYF
V gene: TRBV11-1
J gene: TRBJ2-3
clone size: -
D gene: TRBD2

CDR3 DNA: TGCGCCAGCAGCCAAGATGGGGGGGGGACCGAGGATACGCAGTATTTT
CDR3 protein: CASSQDGGGTEDTQYF
V gene: TRBV4-3
J gene: TRBJ2-3
clone size: -
D gene: TRBD2

CDR3 DNA: TGTGCCAGCAGTGATGGGACAGGGGGCTTTGGCTACACCTTC
CDR3 protein: CASSDGTGGFGYTF
V gene: TRBV2
J gene: TRBJ1-2
clone size: -
D gene: TRBD1

CDR3 DNA: TGTGCCAGAAGCTTGGGCACTAGCGGCAACAACAATGAGCAGTTCTTC
CDR3 protein: CARSLGTSGNNNEQFF
V gene: TRBV5-3
J gene: TRBJ2-1
clone size: -
D gene: TRBD2

CDR3 DNA: TGTGCCAGCAGTAGACAGGGAGGCACCGGGGAGCTGTTTTTT
CDR3 protein: CASSRQGGTGELFF
V gene: TRBV25-1
J gene: TRBJ2-2
clone size: -
D gene: -

CDR3 DNA: TGTGCCAGCCGTGCTAGCGGGAGTTACGAGCAGTACTTC
CDR3 protein: CASRASGSYEQYF
V gene: TRBV14
J gene: TRBJ2-7
clone size: -
D gene: TRBD2

CDR3 DNA: TGTGCCAGCAGCCAAGAGGGGATCACCCAAGAGACCCAGTACTTC
CDR3 protein: CASSQEGITQETQYF
V gene: TRBV14
J gene: TRBJ2-5
clone size: -
D gene: -

CDR3 DNA: TGTGCCAGCAGCCAAATACAGCGCCCGAACACTGAAGCTTTCTTT
CDR3 protein: CASSQIQRPNTEAFF
V gene: TRBV5-8
J gene: TRBJ1-1
clone size: -
D gene: -

CDR3 DNA: TGTGCCAGCAGCTTAGGACAGGGGTTCACGATCTTC
CDR3 protein: CASSLGQGFTIF
V gene: TRBV7-2
J gene: TRBJ2-1
clone size: -
D gene: TRBD1

CDR3 DNA: TGTGCCAGCAGCGCCGACAGGGGGCGGGCGGGAGAGACCCAGTACTTC
CDR3 protein: CASSADRGRAGETQYF
V gene: TRBV9
J gene: TRBJ2-5
clone size: few
D gene: TRBD1

CDR3 DNA: TGTGCCAGCAGCTTTCGTCCTGGACAACAAAACTATGGCTACACCTTC
CDR3 protein: CASSFRPGQQNYGYTF
V gene: TRBV7-2
J gene: TRBJ1-2
clone size: -
D gene: -

CDR3 DNA: TGTGCCAGCAGCTTGGAGCAAGCGGGGAACACTGAAGCTTTCTTT
CDR3 protein: CASSLEQAGNTEAFF
V gene: TRBV5-4
J gene: TRBJ1-1
clone size: -
D gene: -

CDR3 DNA: TGTGCCAGCAGCCGACAGGGGGCGGGGGGCTACACCTTC
CDR3 protein: CASSRQGAGGYTF
V gene: TRBV6-5
J gene: TRBJ1-2
clone size: -
D gene: TRBD1

CDR3 DNA: TGCAGCGCCGCCCACATTTCTGGAAACACCATATATTTT
CDR3 protein: CSAAHISGNTIYF
V gene: TRBV29-1
J gene: TRBJ1-3
clone size: -
D gene: -

CDR3 DNA: TGCAGCGCCTGGGACAGAGGAAACACCATATATTTT
CDR3 protein: CSAWDRGNTIYF
V gene: TRBV29-1
J gene: TRBJ1-3
clone size: -
D gene: TRBD1

CDR3 DNA: TGTGCCAGCAGGGGACAGGGGTATGGTGGCTACACCTTC
CDR3 protein: CASRGQGYGGYTF
V gene: TRBV2
J gene: TRBJ1-2
clone size: -
D gene: TRBD1

CDR3 DNA: TGTGCCAGCAGCTTGGGGTCCCCGGCCGAGCAGTACTTC
CDR3 protein: CASSLGSPAEQYF
V gene: TRBV5-6
J gene: TRBJ2-7
clone size: -
D gene: -

CDR3 DNA: TGTGCCAGCAGCTTGGGGAACTCTGGAAACACCATATATTTT
CDR3 protein: CASSLGNSGNTIYF
V gene: TRBV11-1
J gene: TRBJ1-3
clone size: once
D gene: -

CDR3 DNA: TGTGCCAGCAGCTCCAAAAGTGGCACTGAAGCTTTCTTT
CDR3 protein: CASSSKSGTEAFF
V gene: TRBV7-6
J gene: TRBJ1-1
clone size: -
D gene: -

CDR3 DNA: TGTGCCAGTAGTAGTTTCGGGACTAGCGTCTACGAGCAGTACTTC
CDR3 protein: CASSSFGTSVYEQYF
V gene: TRBV19
J gene: TRBJ2-7
clone size: once
D gene: TRBD2

CDR3 DNA: TGCAGCGTTGAAGAACACCCCAACACCGGGGAGCTGTTTTTT
CDR3 protein: CSVEEHPNTGELFF
V gene: TRBV29-1
J gene: TRBJ2-2
clone size: -
D gene: -

CDR3 DNA: TGTGCCAGCAGCTTAGGGGGGCGGGAGACCCAGTACTTC
CDR3 protein: CASSLGGRETQYF
V gene: TRBV11-2
J gene: TRBJ2-5
clone size: -
D gene: -

CDR3 DNA: TGCACCACCGGCCGGCGGCCACCCTACAATGAGCAGTTCTTC
CDR3 protein: CTTGRRPPYNEQFF
V gene: TRBV29-1
J gene: TRBJ2-1
clone size: -
D gene: -

CDR3 DNA: TGTGCCAGCAGTGCTTTACCGGGACAGCCAAACTATGGCTACACCTTC
CDR3 protein: CASSALPGQPNYGYTF
V gene: TRBV27
J gene: TRBJ1-2
clone size: -
D gene: TRBD1

CDR3 DNA: TGTGCCTGGGGGAGGAGGGGCCAAGGAGATACGCAGTATTTT
CDR3 protein: CAWGRRGQGDTQYF
V gene: TRBV30
J gene: TRBJ2-3
clone size: -
D gene: -

CDR3 DNA: TGCAGCGTTGACGATGACAGGGGGCAGATAGGCGAAGAGACCCAGTACTTC
CDR3 protein: CSVDDDRGQIGEETQYF
V gene: TRBV29-1
J gene: TRBJ2-5
clone size: -
D gene: TRBD1

CDR3 DNA: TGCGCCAGAAGATTATTGAGGACAGGGGGCTCCTACGAGCAGTACTTC
CDR3 protein: CARRLLRTGGSYEQYF
V gene: TRBV4-3
J gene: TRBJ2-7
clone size: -
D gene: TRBD1

CDR3 DNA: TGTGCCAGCAGCTTACGGGACAGGCATGGGCCCCAGCATTTT
CDR3 protein: CASSLRDRHGPQHF
V gene: TRBV7-9
J gene: TRBJ1-5
clone size: -
D gene: TRBD1

CDR3 DNA: TGTGCCAGTAGTACCCCCAATAAAGGACTGTTTTTT
CDR3 protein: CASSTPNKGLFF
V gene: TRBV19
J gene: TRBJ1-4
clone size: -
D gene: -

CDR3 DNA: TGTGCCAGCAGACAACAGACTGGCTCCTACGAGCAGTACTTC
CDR3 protein: CASRQQTGSYEQYF
V gene: TRBV7-9
J gene: TRBJ2-7
clone size: once
D gene: -

CDR3 DNA: TGTGCCAGCAGCTCCCGAACAGGGGGTGACGAGCAGTACTTC
CDR3 protein: CASSSRTGGDEQYF
V gene: TRBV7-2
J gene: TRBJ2-7
clone size: -
D gene: TRBD1

CDR3 DNA: TGTGCCAGCAGCTTTCGGGGTGAGTCCTACAATGAGCAGTTCTTC
CDR3 protein: CASSFRGESYNEQFF
V gene: TRBV5-8
J gene: TRBJ2-1
clone size: once
D gene: -

CDR3 DNA: TGTGCTAGTGGGATAGAGGGCTACACCTTC
CDR3 protein: CASGIEGYTF
V gene: TRBV12-5
J gene: TRBJ1-2
clone size: -
D gene: -

CDR3 DNA: TGTGCCAGCAGCATATCGGCGAACTCGGATTCACCCCTCCACTTT
CDR3 protein: CASSISANSDSPLHF
V gene: TRBV9
J gene: TRBJ1-6
clone size: -
D gene: -

CDR3 DNA: TGTGCCACCAGCAGAGAGACCCGCCTAAGCACAGATACGCAGTATTTT
CDR3 protein: CATSRETRLSTDTQYF
V gene: TRBV15
J gene: TRBJ2-3
clone size: -
D gene: -